This T cell receptor (beta chain) was identified in a study of blood T cell repertoires in COVID-19 (dated by TCRdb to between 2020 and 2021). A note on the overall study: Samples covering the acute and convalescent phases of COVID-19 were provided by collaborators in the United States, Italy and Spain. The material from the prospective study consisted of cDNA or gDNA derived from T cells, B-cell-depleted T cells, or PBMCs. Sample metadata almost always included a de-identified subject ID, COVID-19 status, age in years and sex. The repertoires were released in a freely available public database meant as a resource for research on the immune response to SARS-CoV-2. Deeply sampled blood TCRbeta repertoires from subjects exposed to, actively infected with, or recovered from COVID-19 were included in the dataset. Where available, HLA class I and class II types were taken from metadata supplied by the sample provider and were not determined by assay-based typing. Samples were obtained from the ongoing ImmuneRACE study (first 160 participants) and from some 1,200 subjects provided by 6 global collaborators. The paper's findings and limits, for the study overall: How much clinical and demographic metadata was included differed by source and by participant, and the metadata was provided uncurated.

In Seattle, one collaborating source enrolled patients while the infection was active and tracked those patients longitudinally over the course of disease. Collaborating institutions collected whole blood in K2EDTA tubes following their own protocols. Collaborator samples were shipped for TCRbeta analysis as frozen whole blood, isolated PBMCs, or DNA extracted from either sample type. The immunoSEQ Assay, a bias-controlled multiplex PCR, was used to amplify TCRbeta CDR3 regions from genomic DNA. Turning to the authors' computational methods: Within the assay, amplification of reference gene primers was used to estimate how many nucleated cells each sample contained. Sequence reads were collapsed and filtered to measure the absolute abundance of every unique TCRbeta CDR3 rearrangement. Productive Simpson clonality was computed per sample as the square root of Simpson's diversity index over productive rearrangements. What TCRdb holds here is the immuneACCESS table cut down to in-frame rearrangements. Part of the clones is not present; checked against another copy, under half of the missing clones reflect an unresolved V gene, and the others are unexplained. The V and J calls and the clone size are those of that table, but D and trimming were determined from the DNA. The sample contains a few hundred thousand clones, 80% to 95% of them found a single time. The ten largest clones add up to about 2.5% of the sample.

As regards this clone: Its antigen has not been determined. No quality values exist for individual bases; no much larger clone is one base distant.

The sequence was obtained from a person in their late teens or twenties with COVID-19, enrolled during active disease. Source material: peripheral blood.

The nucleotide sequence is TGCAGCGCAAGCAGGGCCCCGTCCTACGAGCAGTACTTC. This translates into CSASRAPSYEQYF. The chain couples TRBV29-1 to TRBJ2-7; possibly the D gene is TRBD1, per 5 matching bases. The CDR3 sequence holds 13 residues, the cysteine and phenylalanine included. Only CDR3 DNA remains: 39 bases, in frame from the first base. CDR1 and CDR2 were assigned from the germline V gene as SQVTM and ANQGSEA. V sheds 7 bases and J sheds 1 base, leaving 14 bases between their ends.